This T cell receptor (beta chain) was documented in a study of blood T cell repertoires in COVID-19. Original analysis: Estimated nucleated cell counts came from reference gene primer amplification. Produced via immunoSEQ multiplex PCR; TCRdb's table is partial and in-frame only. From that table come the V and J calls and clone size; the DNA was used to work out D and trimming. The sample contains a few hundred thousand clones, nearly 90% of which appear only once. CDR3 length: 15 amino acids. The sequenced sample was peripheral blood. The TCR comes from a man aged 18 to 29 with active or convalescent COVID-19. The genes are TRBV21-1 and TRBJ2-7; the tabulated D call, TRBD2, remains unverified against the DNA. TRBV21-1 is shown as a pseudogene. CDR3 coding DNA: TGTGCCAGTGGGGGAGGGACTAGCGGCAGATACGAGCAGTACTTC. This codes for CASGGGTSGRYEQYF.